The rows below give T cell receptor beta chains drawn from one sample of a study of vaccination effects on CD4 cells after COVID-19. Repertoires were generated with immunoSEQ multiplex PCR, while TCRdb's copy carries only in-frame clones and drops some. The sample lists about 79,000 clones, roughly 74% occurring once. These receptors are not linked to any known antigen. This specimen was CD4+ T cells from PBMCs cultured with HCoV-229E spike peptides, taken before COVID-19 vaccination. Receptor source: a human donor who received a COVID-19 vaccine. Each CDR3 is given with its conserved first and last residue. D genes are given only for firm matches. The size of a clone is reported for some rows only, either as once, few or many, or as a class for expanded clones.

V gene	J gene	D gene	clone size	CDR3 protein	CDR3 DNA
TRBV19	TRBJ2-2	-	-	CASSIALTNTGELFF	TGTGCCAGTAGTATTGCGCTCACGAACACCGGGGAGCTGTTTTTT
TRBV2	TRBJ2-5	-	-	CASKTLSARTQYF	TGTGCCAGCAAGACCTTATCGGCTCGGACCCAGTACTTC
TRBV20-1	TRBJ2-1	-	once	CSASGDLKDNEQFF	TGCAGTGCTAGTGGGGATTTGAAGGACAATGAGCAGTTCTTC
TRBV6-2/TRBV6-3	TRBJ1-2	-	-	CASSYPGDYGYTF	TGTGCCAGCAGTTACCCGGGTGACTATGGCTACACCTTC
TRBV5-1	TRBJ1-6	TRBD1	few	CASSPGTGGGSPLHF	TGCGCCAGCAGCCCCGGGACAGGGGGCGGTTCACCCCTCCACTTT
TRBV19	TRBJ2-2	-	-	CASSMGGPERPAF	TGTGCCAGTAGTATGGGGGGGCCGGAACGGCCGGCTTTT
TRBV6-4	TRBJ1-2	TRBD1	-	CASSLAPGQGNGYTF	TGTGCCAGCAGTCTTGCACCGGGACAGGGGAATGGCTACACCTTC
TRBV7-6	TRBJ1-5	-	-	CASSLSGTSNQPQHF	TGTGCCAGCAGCTTATCTGGGACGAGCAATCAGCCCCAGCATTTT
TRBV2	TRBJ1-5	-	-	CASSEKDPPNQPQHF	TGTGCCAGCAGTGAAAAGGACCCCCCGAATCAGCCCCAGCATTTT
TRBV14	TRBJ2-3	-	few	CASSQVQGFTDTQYF	TGTGCCAGCAGCCAAGTACAGGGCTTCACAGATACGCAGTATTTT
TRBV5-4	TRBJ1-1	TRBD1	-	CASSFATGVTEAFF	TGTGCCAGCAGCTTTGCGACAGGGGTTACTGAAGCTTTCTTT
TRBV19	TRBJ2-2	-	-	CASSRRGAGELFF	TGTGCCAGTAGCCGTCGGGGCGCCGGGGAGCTGTTTTTT
TRBV6-4	TRBJ2-2	-	-	CASRGTGELFF	TGTGCCAGCAGAGGCACCGGGGAGCTGTTTTTT
TRBV10-1	TRBJ1-1	-	-	CASSESGGMNTEAFF	TGCGCCAGCAGTGAGTCAGGTGGGATGAACACTGAAGCTTTCTTT
TRBV2	TRBJ1-2	-	-	CASSTDRREGYTF	TGTGCCAGCAGTACCGACAGAAGGGAAGGCTACACCTTC
TRBV15	TRBJ1-2	-	-	CASGKIEGGGGYTF	TGTGCCAGCGGAAAGATTGAAGGGGGAGGAGGCTACACCTTC
TRBV5-4	TRBJ1-2	-	few	CASRPTKGLINYGYTF	TGTGCCAGCAGGCCAACTAAGGGCTTGATTAACTATGGCTACACCTTC
TRBV6-6	TRBJ2-3	-	-	CASSYSRNTDTQYF	TGTGCCAGCAGTTACTCGAGGAACACAGATACGCAGTATTTT
TRBV7-2	TRBJ1-2	-	-	CASSLTPGRSYTF	TGTGCCAGCAGCTTAACCCCGGGACGGTCATACACCTTC
TRBV28	TRBJ1-1	TRBD1	-	CASREYQGGNTEAFF	TGTGCCAGCAGGGAATATCAGGGGGGAAACACTGAAGCTTTCTTT
TRBV2	TRBJ1-1	-	few	CASRFRAMNTEAFF	TGTGCCAGCCGCTTCAGAGCTATGAACACTGAAGCTTTCTTT
TRBV27	TRBJ1-5	-	-	CASSFWGGGGNQPQHF	TGTGCCAGCAGTTTTTGGGGGGGTGGCGGCAATCAGCCCCAGCATTTT
TRBV5-5	TRBJ1-6	-	-	CASSLMGASNSPLHF	TGTGCCAGCAGCTTAATGGGGGCATCGAATTCACCCCTCCACTTT
TRBV6-5	TRBJ1-6	-	-	CASSRTNSPLHF	TGTGCCAGCAGTCGGACTAATTCACCCCTCCACTTT
TRBV24-1	TRBJ2-2	-	-	CATSDLDTGELFF	TGTGCCACCAGTGATTTGGACACCGGGGAGCTGTTTTTT
TRBV24-1	TRBJ2-5	TRBD1	-	CATSDPRTGGETQYF	TGTGCCACCAGTGATCCTCGGACAGGGGGGGAGACCCAGTACTTC
TRBV4-1	TRBJ1-5	-	-	CASSQDAGQPQHF	TGCGCCAGCAGCCAAGATGCTGGTCAGCCCCAGCATTTT
TRBV12-3/TRBV12-4	TRBJ1-2	-	-	CASSSTAYGYTF	TGTGCCAGCAGTTCGACGGCCTATGGCTACACCTTC
TRBV29-1	TRBJ1-2	TRBD1	-	CSVSRDRSEGYTF	TGCAGCGTTTCCCGGGACAGGTCGGAAGGCTACACCTTC
TRBV5-1	TRBJ1-1	TRBD1	few	CASSRQGRDTEAFF	TGCGCCAGCAGCAGACAGGGCCGTGACACTGAAGCTTTCTTT
TRBV27	TRBJ2-5	-	-	CASSARVSETQYF	TGTGCCAGCAGTGCCAGGGTTTCTGAGACCCAGTACTTC
TRBV4-3	TRBJ1-3	TRBD1	-	CASSQDLAGGRNTIYF	TGCGCCAGCAGCCAAGATCTCGCAGGGGGTAGGAACACCATATATTTT
TRBV24-1	TRBJ2-5	TRBD1	-	CATSDTQGAGETQYF	TGTGCCACCAGTGATACCCAGGGGGCGGGAGAGACCCAGTACTTC
TRBV7-9	TRBJ2-1	-	few	CASSLSRGPSYNEQFF	TGTGCCAGCAGCTTATCAAGGGGCCCTTCCTACAATGAGCAGTTCTTC
TRBV6-5	TRBJ2-3	TRBD2	-	CASSLSGGVITDTQYF	TGTGCCAGCAGTTTGAGCGGGGGGGTTATTACAGATACGCAGTATTTT
TRBV2	TRBJ1-6	-	many	CASSEVAGRVSPLHF	TGTGCCAGCAGTGAAGTAGCGGGTCGGGTATCACCCCTCCACTTT
TRBV3-1/TRBV3-2	TRBJ1-1	-	-	CASSHLGTPEAFF	TGTGCCAGCAGCCATCTGGGGACCCCTGAAGCTTTCTTT
TRBV18	TRBJ1-6	TRBD1	-	CASSSTGDRSPLHF	TGTGCCAGCTCATCGACAGGGGATCGGTCACCCCTCCACTTT
TRBV7-3	TRBJ2-2	TRBD1	-	CASSGPGQANTGELFF	TGTGCCAGCAGCGGACCGGGACAGGCAAACACCGGGGAGCTGTTTTTT
TRBV20-1	TRBJ2-1	-	-	CSAPRHNEQFF	TGCAGTGCGCCTCGTCACAATGAGCAGTTCTTC
TRBV3-1/TRBV3-2	TRBJ2-1	-	-	CASSQRPPPTYNEQFF	TGTGCCAGCAGCCAAAGGCCACCGCCTACCTACAATGAGCAGTTCTTC
TRBV5-1	TRBJ1-3	-	-	CASSLAGTGNTIYF	TGCGCCAGCAGCTTGGCAGGGACTGGAAACACCATATATTTT
TRBV9	TRBJ1-2	TRBD1	-	CASEKGQGSYGYTF	TGTGCCAGCGAGAAGGGACAGGGGTCCTATGGCTACACCTTC
TRBV5-1	TRBJ2-5	TRBD1	once	CASSPGTGLRLETQYF	TGCGCCAGCAGCCCTGGGACAGGCCTTAGGTTAGAGACCCAGTACTTC
TRBV5-4	TRBJ1-1	-	-	CASSPRSLNTEAFF	TGTGCCAGCAGCCCCAGATCCCTGAACACTGAAGCTTTCTTT
TRBV7-2	TRBJ1-2	-	-	CASSHAYYGYTF	TGTGCCAGCAGCCACGCCTACTATGGCTACACCTTC
TRBV6-2/TRBV6-3	TRBJ2-5	-	-	CASSYSGTSQETQYF	TGTGCCAGCAGTTACTCCGGGACATCCCAAGAGACCCAGTACTTC
TRBV9	TRBJ1-2	TRBD1	-	CASSPLLGQGGYGYTF	TGTGCCAGCAGCCCGTTGTTGGGACAGGGGGGCTATGGCTACACCTTC
TRBV9	TRBJ2-1	TRBD2	few	CASSLGAGGANEQFF	TGTGCCAGCAGCCTGGGAGCGGGGGGCGCAAATGAGCAGTTCTTC
TRBV4-2	TRBJ2-2	-	-	CASSQEDRGRVAGASNTGELFF	TGTGCCAGCAGCCAAGAGGACAGGGGGAGAGTAGCGGGGGCCTCGAACACCGGGGAGCTGTTTTTT
TRBV28	TRBJ1-5	-	few	CASSFPGARNPQHF	TGTGCCAGCAGTTTCCCCGGGGCCAGGAATCCCCAGCATTTT